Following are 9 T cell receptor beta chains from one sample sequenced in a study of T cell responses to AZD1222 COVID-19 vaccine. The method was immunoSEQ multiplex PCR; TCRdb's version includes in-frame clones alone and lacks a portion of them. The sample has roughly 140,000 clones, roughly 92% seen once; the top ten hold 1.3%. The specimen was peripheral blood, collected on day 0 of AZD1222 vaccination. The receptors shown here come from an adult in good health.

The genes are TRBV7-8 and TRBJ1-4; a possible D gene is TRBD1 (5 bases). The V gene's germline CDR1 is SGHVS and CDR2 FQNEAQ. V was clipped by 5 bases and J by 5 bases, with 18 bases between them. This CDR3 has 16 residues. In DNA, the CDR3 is TGTGCCAGCAGCCTAAACCCAGGGAGGCCGAATGAAAAACTGTTTTTT. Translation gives CASSLNPGRPNEKLFF.

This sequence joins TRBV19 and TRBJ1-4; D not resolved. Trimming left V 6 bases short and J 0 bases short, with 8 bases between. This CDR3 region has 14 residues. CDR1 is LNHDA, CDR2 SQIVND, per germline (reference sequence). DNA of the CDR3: TGTGCCAGTAGCCTTCTGTCAACTAATGAAAAACTGTTTTTT. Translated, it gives CASSLLSTNEKLFF. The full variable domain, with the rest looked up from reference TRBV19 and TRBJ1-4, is DGGITQSPKYLFRKEGQNVTLSCEQNLNHDAMYWYRQDPGQGLRLIYYSQIVNDFQKGDIAEGYSVSREKKESFPLTVTSAQKNPTAFYLCASSLLSTNEKLFFGSGTQLSVL.

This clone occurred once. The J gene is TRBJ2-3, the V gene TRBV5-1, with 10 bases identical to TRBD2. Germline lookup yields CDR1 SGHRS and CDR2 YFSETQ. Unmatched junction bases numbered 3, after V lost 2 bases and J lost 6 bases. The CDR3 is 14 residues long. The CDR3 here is CASSLAAGGDTQYF. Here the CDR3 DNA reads TGCGCCAGCAGCTTAGCAGCGGGGGGGGATACGCAGTATTTT.

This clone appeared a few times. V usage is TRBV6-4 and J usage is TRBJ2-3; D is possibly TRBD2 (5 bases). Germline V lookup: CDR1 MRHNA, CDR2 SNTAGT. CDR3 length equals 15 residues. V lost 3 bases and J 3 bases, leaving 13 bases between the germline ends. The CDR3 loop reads CASSERVGDTDTQYF. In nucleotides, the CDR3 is TGTGCCAGCAGTGAGAGGGTAGGAGATACAGATACGCAGTATTTT.

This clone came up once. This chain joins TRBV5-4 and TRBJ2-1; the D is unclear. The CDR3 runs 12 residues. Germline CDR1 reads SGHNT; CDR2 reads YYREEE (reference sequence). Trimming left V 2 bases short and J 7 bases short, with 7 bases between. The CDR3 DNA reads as TGTGCCAGCAGCTTACTACAGAATGAGCAGTTCTTC. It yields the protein CASSLLQNEQFF.

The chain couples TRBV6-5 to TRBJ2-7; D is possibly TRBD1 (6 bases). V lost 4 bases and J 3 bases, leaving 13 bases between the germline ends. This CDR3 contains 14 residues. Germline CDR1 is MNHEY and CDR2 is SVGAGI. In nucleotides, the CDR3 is TGTGCCAGCAGTTGGGACACCGAGGGCTACGAGCAGTACGTC. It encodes CASSWDTEGYEQYV.

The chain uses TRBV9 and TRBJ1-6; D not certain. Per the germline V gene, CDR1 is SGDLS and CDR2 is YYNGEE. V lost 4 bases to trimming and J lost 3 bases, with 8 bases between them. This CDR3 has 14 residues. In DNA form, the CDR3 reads TGTGCCAGCAGCTCAGGTTTCTATAATTCACCCCTCCACTTT. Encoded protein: CASSSGFYNSPLHF.

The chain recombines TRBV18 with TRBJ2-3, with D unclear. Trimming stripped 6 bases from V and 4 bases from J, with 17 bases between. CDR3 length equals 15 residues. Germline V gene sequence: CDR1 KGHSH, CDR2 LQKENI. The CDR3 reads CASSLLGQAADTQYF. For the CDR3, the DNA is TGTGCCAGCTCTCTCCTAGGGCAAGCTGCAGATACGCAGTATTTT.

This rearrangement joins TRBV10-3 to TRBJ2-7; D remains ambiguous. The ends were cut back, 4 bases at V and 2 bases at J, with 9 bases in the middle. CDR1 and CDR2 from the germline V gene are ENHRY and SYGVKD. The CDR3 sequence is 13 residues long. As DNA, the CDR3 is TGTGCCATCAGTGCTGGCAGTACCTACGAGCAGTACGTC. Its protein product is CAISAGSTYEQYV.